These T cell receptor beta chains were read from a single sample in a study of cytomegalovirus exposure and HLA in healthy donors. Generated by immunoSEQ multiplex PCR, the TCRdb table keeps only in-frame clones and is missing some. The table shows about 69,000 clones, with about 70% occurring only once. The sample was PBMCs. The receptors were sampled from a woman aged 25 to 39 in good health and CMV-seronegative. Both conserved end residues are part of each CDR3. A D gene is named only where the DNA matches it firmly. Only part of the rows carry a size: once, few, many, or a class if the clone is expanded.

V gene	J gene	D gene	clone size	CDR3 protein	CDR3 DNA
TRBV5-1	TRBJ2-2	TRBD1	-	CASSLTGANTGELFF	TGCGCCAGCAGCTTGACAGGGGCAAACACCGGGGAGCTGTTTTTT
TRBV29-1	TRBJ2-3	TRBD1	-	CSGSDRVTDTQYF	TGCAGCGGCTCGGACAGGGTGACAGATACGCAGTATTTT
TRBV7-9	TRBJ2-2	TRBD2	-	CASPPAGGRTGELFF	TGTGCCAGCCCTCCAGCGGGGGGCCGCACCGGGGAGCTGTTTTTT
TRBV4-1	TRBJ1-5	-	-	CASSQDGHNQPQHF	TGCGCCAGCAGCCAAGATGGACATAATCAGCCCCAGCATTTT
TRBV30	TRBJ1-5	TRBD1	-	CAWSRQGLGNQPQHF	TGTGCCTGGAGTCGACAGGGACTCGGCAATCAGCCCCAGCATTTT
TRBV30	TRBJ1-4	-	few	CAGRDLVEKLFF	TGTGCCGGCCGGGATTTGGTTGAAAAACTGTTTTTT
TRBV7-2	TRBJ2-1	TRBD2	-	CASSRGTSGGYEQFF	TGTGCCAGCAGCCGAGGGACTAGCGGGGGGTATGAGCAGTTCTTC
TRBV7-6	TRBJ2-2	-	-	CASPPVRRSYTGELFF	TGTGCCAGTCCCCCCGTGAGGAGGTCGTACACCGGGGAGCTGTTTTTT
TRBV27	TRBJ1-1	-	-	CASGSPFQGKTEAFF	TGTGCCAGCGGCTCACCCTTCCAGGGTAAGACTGAAGCTTTCTTT
TRBV9	TRBJ2-3	-	few	CASSLEGGGQDTQYF	TGTGCCAGCAGCCTAGAGGGGGGGGGCCAGGATACGCAGTATTTT
TRBV7-2	TRBJ2-1	TRBD2	few	CASSSRLAGEQFF	TGTGCCAGCAGCTCCAGACTAGCGGGGGAGCAGTTCTTC
TRBV9	TRBJ1-5	TRBD1	few	CASSVEMDPNGTETNQPQHF	TGTGCCAGCAGCGTAGAAATGGACCCGAACGGGACAGAGACCAATCAGCCCCAGCATTTT
TRBV29-1	TRBJ2-1	TRBD1	-	CSAGTAPGNEQFF	TGCAGCGCCGGGACAGCCCCAGGCAATGAGCAGTTCTTC
TRBV5-8	TRBJ1-3	-	-	CAGQQVVSGNTIYF	TGTGCCGGACAACAGGTGGTCTCTGGAAACACCATATATTTT
TRBV6-5	TRBJ1-5	-	-	CASSGEVQGRPQHF	TGTGCCAGCAGTGGAGAGGTCCAGGGTCGTCCCCAGCATTTT
TRBV28	TRBJ2-7	TRBD1	-	CASSFRDRRAYEQYF	TGTGCCAGCAGCTTCCGGGACAGACGAGCCTACGAGCAGTACTTC
TRBV11-3	TRBJ2-3	TRBD2	-	CASSIGTSGGIDTQYF	TGTGCCAGCAGCATCGGGACTAGCGGGGGTATAGATACGCAGTATTTT
TRBV6-6	TRBJ1-1	-	few	CASNYKIDGSTEAFF	TGTGCCAGCAACTACAAAATCGACGGGTCCACTGAAGCTTTCTTT
TRBV6-4	TRBJ2-2	-	-	CASSVDGGAGAGELFF	TGTGCCAGCAGCGTCGACGGGGGCGCGGGGGCCGGGGAGCTGTTTTTT
TRBV5-4	TRBJ1-1	TRBD1	-	CASSYWTGVMNTEAFF	TGTGCCAGCAGCTACTGGACAGGCGTTATGAACACTGAAGCTTTCTTT
TRBV28	TRBJ2-5	-	few	CASRTGQETQYF	TGTGCCAGCAGAACAGGGCAAGAGACCCAGTACTTC
TRBV11-2	TRBJ2-3	TRBD2	-	CASSRGGANADTQYF	TGTGCCAGCAGCCGCGGGGGGGCCAATGCAGATACGCAGTATTTT
TRBV5-5	TRBJ2-5	-	-	CASSFRLQETQYF	TGTGCCAGCAGCTTCAGGCTCCAAGAGACCCAGTACTTC
TRBV6-1	TRBJ1-1	-	-	CASSEGWTVNTEAFF	TGTGCCAGCAGTGAAGGGTGGACAGTTAACACTGAAGCTTTCTTT
TRBV2	TRBJ2-6	-	-	CASSGLPGANVLTF	TGTGCCAGCAGTGGTCTCCCTGGGGCCAACGTCCTGACTTTC
TRBV6-1	TRBJ1-4	-	-	CASRETAGPEKLFF	TGTGCCAGCAGAGAGACAGCAGGACCTGAAAAACTGTTTTTT
TRBV5-1	TRBJ2-7	TRBD1	-	CASSSTGAEQYF	TGCGCCAGCAGCTCGACAGGGGCCGAGCAGTACTTC
TRBV18	TRBJ2-1	TRBD2	few	CASSSTSGDSFDEQFF	TGTGCCAGCTCCTCGACTAGCGGGGACTCCTTCGATGAGCAGTTCTTC
TRBV5-4	TRBJ1-2	TRBD1	-	CASSDRVDYGYTF	TGTGCCAGCAGCGACAGGGTAGACTATGGCTACACCTTC
TRBV2	TRBJ2-3	-	once	CASGRLGTDTQYF	TGTGCCAGCGGCAGACTAGGCACAGATACGCAGTATTTT
TRBV6-1	TRBJ2-7	TRBD2	-	CASSEAASSGGLYEQYF	TGTGCCAGCAGTGAAGCCGCATCCAGCGGGGGGCTCTACGAGCAGTACTTC
TRBV2	TRBJ2-3	-	-	CASTRGYTDTQYF	TGTGCCAGCACACGGGGATATACCGATACGCAGTATTTT
TRBV30	TRBJ2-5	-	once	CAWDLGGGGETQYF	TGTGCCTGGGACCTTGGGGGGGGCGGGGAGACCCAGTACTTC
TRBV2	TRBJ2-1	-	-	CATRGGGPYNEQFF	TGTGCCACCAGAGGGGGGGGGCCCTACAATGAGCAGTTCTTC